Below are 25 T cell receptor beta chains sequenced from a single sample in a study of regulatory T cells in long-lasting Graves disease. Time point noted: newly diagnosed GD, antithyroid drugs for less than 3 months. PBMC RNA was the source of the TCR library. With iRepertoire HTBI primers and Arm-PCR of CDR3 regions, TCR beta libraries were built. TCRdb fed the multiplex PCR reads into MiXCR, producing one record per CDR3 protein. The table records about 540,000 distinct CDR3 sequences, 13% of them present only once. These data were also filed under a second study, of T cells in Graves' hyperthyroidism and ophthalmopathy.

Sample: peripheral blood mononuclear cells (PBMCs), taken at new diagnosis, from a patient treated with antithyroid drugs. The receptors derive from a man aged 25 to 40 with Graves disease.

This clonotype was detected ten times or more. The chain recombines TRBV7-9 with TRBJ1-2, with no clear D. Germline CDR1 SEHNR, CDR2 FQNEAQ (reference sequence). V lost 1 base and J lost 3, with 12 bases in between. The CDR3 is 15 amino acids. The CDR3 sequence: CASSLDKDGYYGYTF. As DNA, the CDR3 is TGTGCCAGCAGCTTAGATAAGGACGGCTACTATGGCTACACCTTC.

V is TRBV20-1 and J is TRBJ2-2; TRBD1 or TRBD2 may be the D gene (6 bases each). The CDR3 is 15 amino acids. The V gene lost 4 bases and the J gene lost 0 bases, with 12 bases spanning the gap. Germline CDR1 reads DFQATT; CDR2 reads SNEGSKA (reference sequence). The CDR3 region has the DNA TGCAGTGCTATTGGAGGGGGATCGAACACCGGGGAGCTGTTTTTT. It encodes CSAIGGGSNTGELFF.

The chain uses TRBV12-3 or TRBV12-4 and TRBJ1-4; the D is unclear. The ends were cut back, 1 base at V and 8 bases at J, with 11 bases in the middle. The CDR3 has 14 amino acids. For the CDR3, the DNA is TGTGCCAGCAGTTTAGACGGGGTCGGAGAAAAACTGTTTTTT. The encoded protein is CASSLDGVGEKLFF.

The chain combines TRBV30 with TRBJ2-3, with D hard to call. This CDR3 is 13 amino acids long. The germline V gene encodes CDR1 GTSNPN and CDR2 SVGIG (reference sequence). Trimming shortened V by 3 bases and J by 14 bases, and 21 bases separated the two germline ends. The CDR3 nucleotides are TGTGCCTGGAGCCCTGGGCGCACCTTCAAGCTGTATTTT. This sequence encodes CAWSPGRTFKLYF.

The table lists this clonotype with a few counts. The J gene is TRBJ2-1, the V gene TRBV14, with unresolved D. Trimming cost V 0 bases and J 6 bases, with 6 bases left between them. CDR1 and CDR2 from the germline V gene are SGHDN and FVKESK. The CDR3 loop spans 13 amino acids. The CDR3 sequence: CASSQDFRNEQFF. The CDR3 nucleotides are TGTGCCAGCAGCCAAGATTTTCGCAATGAGCAGTTCTTC.

This clonotype appeared many times. In DNA form, the CDR3 reads TGCAGTGCTAGTACAGGGATCCGCCCCACCGGGGAGCTGTTTTTT. Translation gives CSASTGIRPTGELFF. The chain links TRBV20-1 to TRBJ2-2; tentative D call: TRBD1 (6 bases). The CDR3 runs to 15 residues. Trimming stripped 3 bases from V and 4 bases from J, with 15 bases between. Germline values: CDR1 DFQATT, CDR2 SNEGSKA (reference sequence).

In regard to this clonotype: This may be a read error, as it is one base from a much larger clone. This rearrangement joins TRBV2 to TRBJ2-6; D is uncertain. Per germline, CDR1 SNHLY and CDR2 FYNNEI. The CDR3 runs to 14 residues. The ends were cut back, 10 bases at V and 2 bases at J, with 12 bases in the middle. The CDR3 spells CAIRSVAGANVLTF. The CDR3 DNA is TGTGCCATCAGATCGGTGGCTGGGGCCAACGTCCTGACTTTC.

In its sample, this clonotype was seen many times. At one of its ends the junction is not consistent with the germline gene, which may arise from a read error. The rearrangement uses TRBV10-3 and TRBJ2-1; the D gene is possibly TRBD2 (6 bases). CDR1 is ENHRY, CDR2 SYGVKD, per germline. The CDR3 consists of 16 residues. CDR3 in amino acids: CALSAATGEGGNEQFF. CDR3 DNA: TGTGCCCTCAGCGCCGCCACGGGGGAAGGAGGCAATGAGCAGTTCTTC.

This clonotype was picked up many times. V gene TRBV25-1 combines with J gene TRBJ1-5; D unresolved. V was shortened by 10 bases and J by 2 bases, with 15 bases between the two germline ends. The CDR3 has 14 amino acids. Germline lookup yields CDR1 MGHDK and CDR2 SYGVNS. The CDR3 spells CATASGVGNQPQHF. DNA for the CDR3: TGTGCCACCGCGTCCGGAGTTGGCAATCAGCCCCAGCATTTT.

This clonotype has ten or more counts. The chain joins TRBV9 to TRBJ1-1; 8 bases are a match to TRBD1. V lost 0 bases to trimming and J lost 1 base; unmatched junction nucleotides: 8. The CDR3 length is 17 residues. Germline CDR1 is SGDLS and CDR2 is YYNGEE. CDR3 in DNA: TGTGCCAGCAGCGTAGACGACAGGGGTCGGTCGAACACTGAAGCTTTCTTT. Translated: CASSVDDRGRSNTEAFF.

In this sample, this clonotype turned up many times. The CDR3 nucleotides are TGTGCCAGCAGTTTGTCGAGACGGCGTGCATCAGATACGCAGTATTTT. This codes for CASSLSRRRASDTQYF. This chain joins TRBV27 and TRBJ2-3; D is ambiguous. Germline V gene lookup returns CDR1 MNHEY and CDR2 SMNVEV (reference sequence). The CDR3 has 16 amino acids. Trimming stripped 3 bases from V and 4 bases from J, with 17 bases between.

There are many counts of this clonotype. The chain has TRBV11-2 and TRBJ2-7; D is perhaps TRBD1 (5 bases). CDR1 is SGHAT, CDR2 FQNNGV, per germline. This CDR3 is built from 15 residues. The V gene lost 4 bases and the J gene lost 5 bases, with 18 bases spanning the gap. CDR3 amino acids: CASSSLRRGADEQYF. The CDR3 coding sequence is TGTGCCAGCAGCTCCCTCAGGCGTGGGGCGGACGAGCAGTACTTC.

This clonotype was seen a handful of times. J is TRBJ2-7 and V is TRBV29-1, with no clear D. V was trimmed by 8 bases and J by 3 bases, leaving 11 bases between them. From germline, CDR1 is SQVTM and CDR2 ANQGSEA. This CDR3 is 11 amino acids long. CDR3 loop: CSTLDGYEQYF. DNA of the CDR3: TGCAGCACCTTGGACGGCTACGAGCAGTACTTC.

The gene calls are TRBV27 and TRBJ1-3; the D is unclear. Trimming left V 2 bases short and J 2 bases short, with 10 bases between. The V gene's germline CDR1 is MNHEY and CDR2 SMNVEV (reference sequence). The CDR3 contains 15 residues. The CDR3 DNA is TGTGCCAGCAGTTTAATGGCGGCTGCTGGAAACACCATATATTTT. It yields the protein CASSLMAAAGNTIYF.

In this sample, this clonotype turned up a few times. This chain joins TRBV5-4 and TRBJ2-2; 8 nucleotides align to TRBD2. The V and J ends lost 4 bases and 0 bases, in that order; junction bases with no gene match: 8. The germline V gene has CDR1 SGHNT and CDR2 YYREEE (reference sequence). This CDR3 has 17 amino acids. This CDR3 is CASSRTGGRPNTGELFF. CDR3 sequence (DNA): TGTGCCAGCAGCCGTACGGGGGGGCGCCCGAACACCGGGGAGCTGTTTTTT.

In this sample, this clonotype turned up a few times. The rearrangement joins TRBV19 to TRBJ2-1; 8 bases fit TRBD2. V shed 3 bases, J shed 8 bases, and the junction held 18 bases outside the gene matches. The V gene's germline CDR1 is LNHDA and CDR2 SQIVND (reference sequence). CDR3 length: 18 amino acids. The CDR3 DNA reads TGTGCCAGTAGTATCCAGGGTCGTAACCTAGCGGGTATCGATGAGCAGTTCTTC. Protein: CASSIQGRNLAGIDEQFF.

Regarding this clonotype: A much larger clone lies a single base off, so this may be a read error. The chain couples TRBV29-1 to TRBJ2-7; a weak D match, TRBD1 (6 bases). The CDR3 is 11 residues long. V was pared by 8 bases and J by 3 bases, with 11 bases between. Germline V lookup: CDR1 SQVTM, CDR2 ANQGSEA. The CDR3 sequence: CSPEGGYEQYF. CDR3 coding DNA: TGCAGCCCTGAAGGGGGCTACGAGCAGTACTTC.

This clonotype was seen ten or more times. The chain is built from TRBV5-1 and TRBJ2-6; D perhaps matches TRBD2 (5 bases). Germline V gene lookup returns CDR1 SGHRS and CDR2 YFSETQ. V lost 3 bases, J lost 2 bases, and 12 bases lay in between. This CDR3 has 16 residues. CDR3 coding DNA: TGCGCCAGCAGCTGGTCCCGGGGAGCTGGGGCCAACGTCCTGACTTTC. It specifies CASSWSRGAGANVLTF.

In this sample, this clonotype turned up many times. The genes are TRBV2 and TRBJ2-1; the match to TRBD2 covers 13 bases. CDR3 size: 14 residues. V lost 8 bases and J lost 9; bases outside the gene matches: 7. CDR1 SNHLY and CDR2 FYNNEI come from the germline V gene. The CDR3 reads CASGTGLAGSEQFF. In DNA, the CDR3 is TGTGCCAGCGGGACGGGACTAGCGGGAAGTGAGCAGTTCTTC.

This clonotype was seen many times. The V gene is TRBV3-1, the J gene TRBJ2-5, with 8 bases that match TRBD2. Germline V lookup: CDR1 LGHDT, CDR2 YNNKEL (reference sequence). The CDR3 consists of 13 residues. With 1 base clipped from V and 5 bases from J, the junction kept 0 bases outside the gene matches. This chain's CDR3 is CASSQGLAETQYF. The DNA for the CDR3 is TGTGCCAGCAGCCAAGGACTAGCGGAGACCCAGTACTTC.

Only a few counts were recorded for this clonotype. The chain employs TRBV7-9 and TRBJ2-3, with 7 bases aligning to TRBD2. V gave up 1 base and J gave up 5 bases; unmatched junction bases: 12. The CDR3 has 17 amino acids. CDR1 and CDR2 from the germline V gene are SEHNR and FQNEAQ (reference sequence). This CDR3 is CASSLGWVKASGDTQYF. Here the CDR3 DNA reads TGTGCCAGCAGCTTAGGTTGGGTAAAGGCTAGCGGAGATACGCAGTATTTT.

This clonotype occurred many times. This chain's CDR3 is CASSFQPPFGGFVETQYF. The CDR3 nucleotides read TGTGCCAGCAGTTTTCAACCTCCCTTTGGGGGGTTTGTCGAGACCCAGTACTTC. The chain has TRBV6-9 and TRBJ2-5; D may be TRBD2 (6 bases). V lost 4 bases, J lost 5 bases, and 26 bases lay in between. This CDR3 comprises 18 residues. Germline CDR1 and CDR2: MNHGY and SVAAGI.

This clonotype showed up many times. This rearrangement joins TRBV12-3 or TRBV12-4 to TRBJ2-1, with TRBD2 identical over 11 bases. Trimming cost V 1 base and J 1 base; bases outside gene matches: 18. The CDR3 extends over 22 amino acids. DNA of the CDR3: TGTGCCAGCAGTTTAGGGGGAGGACGACTAGCGGGACCCTCGTATTCCTACAATGAGCAGTTCTTC. Translated, it gives CASSLGGGRLAGPSYSYNEQFF.

The table lists this clonotype with many counts. The rearrangement joins TRBV2 to TRBJ1-5; a possible D gene is TRBD1 (5 bases). The germline V gene has CDR1 SNHLY and CDR2 FYNNEI. This CDR3 has 12 residues. Between the trimmed V and J ends, which lost 4 bases and 10 bases, there was a span of 11 bases. Here the CDR3 DNA reads TGTGCCAGCAGTGGAGGGACTACCCCCCAGCATTTT. It yields the protein CASSGGTTPQHF.

This clonotype was seen many times. The chain is built from TRBV20-1 and TRBJ2-7; either TRBD1 or TRBD2 may fit D (5 bases each). The CDR3 is 12 amino acids. The V gene lost 5 bases and the J gene lost 1 base, with 9 bases spanning the gap. Germline CDR1 reads DFQATT; CDR2 reads SNEGSKA (reference sequence). The CDR3 region has the DNA TGCAGTGCTGAGAGGGGTTCCTACGAGCAGTACTTC. Translating it yields CSAERGSYEQYF.